This T cell receptor (beta chain) was captured in a study of identical twins (dated by TCRdb to the mid-2010s). A note on the overall study: The study deep-sequenced TCR alpha and beta repertoires from monozygotic twins, unrelated adults of various ages and cord blood to test whether fetal clonotypes persist. To rule out contamination, the twin experiments were replicated at different times with different library preparation protocols. General study outcomes and caveats: The excess sharing between twins in beta out-of-frame sequences was weaker because fewer shared sequences reduced the signal-to-noise ratio. In monozygotic twins, out-of-frame TCR alpha sharing was systematically underestimated by recombination models, although the models agreed with sharing between unrelated individuals. Because the same donors could not be followed over many years, the conclusions depended on cross-sectional statistical analysis. Fewer insertions were carried by abundant cord blood beta clonotypes; a weaker similar trend was observed in young adult naive repertoires, while no such trend was observed in memory repertoires. Invariant T cells such as MAIT and iNKT could partly confound zero-insertion analyses, though diverse VJ usage argued against this for most clonotypes. Compared with coincidental sharing between unrelated individuals, out-of-frame TCR alpha sequences shared between twins had an excess of sequences with low generation probability.

Based on the germline V gene, the CDR1 and CDR2 sequences are SGHRS and YFSETQ. V drops 4 bases and J drops 1 base, leaving 12 bases in between. Including cysteine and phenylalanine, the CDR3 has 14 amino acids. The retained sequence is limited to the CDR3, 42 bases, with the frame set at the first base. This clonotype has at least ten counts. What antigen it recognizes has not been identified. No clone much larger than this one lies a single base away; base qualities are absent. The library was made by 5' RACE. Data came from an Illumina HiSeq 2000. Template switching introduced a universal primer binding site; the final cDNA contained a unique molecular identifier, enabling accurate counting of TCR cDNA molecules. Specific primers in the conserved constant-segment region were used to synthesize first-strand cDNA for the TCR alpha and beta chains. Each cDNA library was double barcoded, with a SMART-Mk sample barcode plus Illumina barcodes, to control for contamination. TruSeq adapter sequences and Illumina sample barcodes were added in two successive PCR steps. Sequencing of the TCR alpha and beta cDNA libraries was done on the Illumina HiSeq platform using custom primers. In the paper's pipeline: Unique molecular identifiers were extracted from raw reads with MiGEC, and CDR3 positions were determined with MiXCR. For each individual, recombination models were inferred using an EM algorithm with the repgenHMM and IGoR tools. The tcR package in R was used for shared clonotype analysis, with sharing normalized by the product of cloneset sizes. To study raw recombination without the effects of thymic and clonal selection, out-of-frame nonproductive sequences were analyzed. TCRdb reprocessing: public reads trimmed at Q25 with fastp, clones called with MiXCR, in-frame beta chains kept. Each CDR3 protein appears once, grouped with its most common genes and DNA. V and J calls and clone size were set by TCRdb, not the authors. The sample data list some 240,000 distinct CDR3 sequences, and roughly a tenth of these were observed just once. The ten largest clonotypes hold roughly 10% of the sample.

Every donor in the study was a healthy Caucasian. Miltenyi CD45RO+ enrichment and human naive T-cell isolation kits were used to isolate memory (CD45RO+) and naive T cells from PBMC. This receptor chain uses TRBV5-1 and TRBJ2-7, and perhaps TRBD2 as D gene, on 6 matching bases. The sequenced sample consisted of memory T cells sorted from blood. Interpreted using the paper, the cell subset or site label stands for: CD45RO+ enriched T cells. The sequence came from a man aged 50-59 years in good health. The CDR3 protein sequence reads: CASSPGTGSYEQYF. In nucleotide form, the sequence is TGCGCCAGCAGCCCCGGGACTGGATCCTACGAGCAGTACTTC. With the rest looked up from the reference TRBV5-1 and TRBJ2-7 genes rather than sequenced, the full variable domain is KAGVTQTPRYLIKTRGQQVTLSCSPISGHRSVSWYQQTPGQGLQFLFEYFSETQRNKGNFPGRFSGRQFSNSRSEMNVSTLELGDSALYLCASSPGTGSYEQYFGPGTRLTVT.